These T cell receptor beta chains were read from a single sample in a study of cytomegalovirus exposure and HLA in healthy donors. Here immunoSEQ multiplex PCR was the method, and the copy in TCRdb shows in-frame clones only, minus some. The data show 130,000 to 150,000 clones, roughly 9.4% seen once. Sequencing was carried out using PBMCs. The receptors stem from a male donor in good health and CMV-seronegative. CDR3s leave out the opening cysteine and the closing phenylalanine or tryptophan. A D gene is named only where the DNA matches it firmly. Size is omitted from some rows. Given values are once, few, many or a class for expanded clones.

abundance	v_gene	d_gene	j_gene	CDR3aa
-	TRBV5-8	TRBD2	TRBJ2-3	ASSLYWRASGDPDTQY
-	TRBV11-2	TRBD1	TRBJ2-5	ASSRLGRGYQETQY
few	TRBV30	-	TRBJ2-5	AWSPGGKLETQY
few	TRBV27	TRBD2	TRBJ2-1	ASRGTSGVSYNEQF
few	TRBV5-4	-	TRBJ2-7	ASSVGISYEQY
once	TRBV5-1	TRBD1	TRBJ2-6	ASRDRKNGANVLT
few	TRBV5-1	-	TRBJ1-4	ASSLSPVSTNEKLF
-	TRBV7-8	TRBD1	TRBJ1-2	ASSPRTGIQLYGYT
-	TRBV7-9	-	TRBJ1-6	ASSLRELTGSSYNSPLH
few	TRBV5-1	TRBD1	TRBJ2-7	ASSRQGYEQY
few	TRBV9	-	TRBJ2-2	ASKVGVGHTGELF
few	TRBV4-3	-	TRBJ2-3	ASSQDGQGWTDTQY
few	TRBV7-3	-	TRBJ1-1	ASSSQGSKEAF
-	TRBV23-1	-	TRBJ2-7	ASSQSVGARLREQY
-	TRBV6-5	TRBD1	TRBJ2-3	ASSRDSVFTDTQY
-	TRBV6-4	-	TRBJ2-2	ASSAIGGDTGELF
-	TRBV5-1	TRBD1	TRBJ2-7	ASSLGTGINSEQY
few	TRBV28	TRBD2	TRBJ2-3	ATLRLAVYTDTQY
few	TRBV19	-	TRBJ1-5	ASSIVSGVGNQPQH
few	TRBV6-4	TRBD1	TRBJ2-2	ASSRTGSGTGELF
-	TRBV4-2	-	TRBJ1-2	ASSPRQDNYGYT
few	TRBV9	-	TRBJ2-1	ASSVVPGGWNEQF
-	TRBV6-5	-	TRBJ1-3	ASSLSTSGNTIY